Following are 3 T cell receptor beta chains from one sample sequenced in a study of technical replicates of blood from a few donors. Some clones are missing from TCRdb's copy, which holds only in-frame ones; the method was immunoSEQ multiplex PCR. The sample has under 90,000 clones; roughly 93% are singletons. Material: T cells isolated from PBMCs. All receptors derive from a human donor in good health.

This rearrangement joins TRBV27 to TRBJ2-3, with TRBD1 identical over 9 bases. CDR3 length: 14 amino acids. Germline trimming cut 4 bases from V and 6 bases from J; bases unmatched to any gene: 5. Germline CDR1 and CDR2: MNHEY and SMNVEV (reference sequence). Written as DNA, the CDR3 is TGTGCCAGCAGTTGGGACAGGGTAGGGGATACGCAGTATTTT. Protein product: CASSWDRVGDTQYF.

This chain uses TRBV19 with TRBJ2-5; 7 nucleotides match TRBD1. V trimming: 3 bases; J trimming: 2 bases; junction bases outside the gene matches: 6. CDR1 and CDR2 from the germline V gene are LNHDA and SQIVND (reference sequence). The CDR3 extends over 15 amino acids. This CDR3 reads CASSIGPTGQETQYF. The CDR3, as DNA: TGTGCCAGTAGTATTGGACCGACAGGGCAAGAGACCCAGTACTTC.

The V and J genes are TRBV6-5 and TRBJ2-1, with TRBD2 matching over 9 bases. The CDR3 runs 15 residues. Germline V gene sequence: CDR1 MNHEY, CDR2 SVGAGI. V lost 6 bases and J lost 6; bases outside the gene matches: 9. For the CDR3, the DNA is TGTGCCAGCAGCTACGGGGCGGGAGGGCCCAATGAGCAGTTCTTC. Protein sequence: CASSYGAGGPNEQFF.